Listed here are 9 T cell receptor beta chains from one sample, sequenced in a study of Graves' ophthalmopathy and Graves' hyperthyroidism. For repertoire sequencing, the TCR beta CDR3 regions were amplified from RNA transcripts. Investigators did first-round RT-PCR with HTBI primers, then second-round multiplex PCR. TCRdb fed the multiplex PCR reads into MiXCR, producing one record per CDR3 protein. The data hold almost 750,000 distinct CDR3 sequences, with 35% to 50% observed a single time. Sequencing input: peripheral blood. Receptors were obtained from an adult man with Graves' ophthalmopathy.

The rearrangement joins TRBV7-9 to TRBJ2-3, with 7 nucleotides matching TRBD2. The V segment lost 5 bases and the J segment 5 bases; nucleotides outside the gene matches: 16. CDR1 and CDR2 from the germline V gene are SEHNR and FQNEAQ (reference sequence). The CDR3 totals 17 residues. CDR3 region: CASSPSGRGISGDTQYF. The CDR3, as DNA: TGTGCCAGCAGCCCATCAGGGCGGGGGATTAGTGGAGATACGCAGTATTTT.

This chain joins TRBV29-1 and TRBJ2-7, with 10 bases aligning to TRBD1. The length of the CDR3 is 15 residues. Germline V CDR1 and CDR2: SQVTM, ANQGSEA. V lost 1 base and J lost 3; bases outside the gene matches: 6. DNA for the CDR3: TGCAGCGTTGAAGGGGAGGGGGACAGGGGCTACGAGCAGTACTTC. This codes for CSVEGEGDRGYEQYF.

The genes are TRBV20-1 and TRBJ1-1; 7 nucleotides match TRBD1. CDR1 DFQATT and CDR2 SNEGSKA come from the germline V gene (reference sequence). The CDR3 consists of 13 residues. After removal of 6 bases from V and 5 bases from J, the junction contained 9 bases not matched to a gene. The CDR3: CSAPDRKWTEAFF. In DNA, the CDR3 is TGCAGTGCCCCGGACAGGAAGTGGACTGAAGCTTTCTTT.

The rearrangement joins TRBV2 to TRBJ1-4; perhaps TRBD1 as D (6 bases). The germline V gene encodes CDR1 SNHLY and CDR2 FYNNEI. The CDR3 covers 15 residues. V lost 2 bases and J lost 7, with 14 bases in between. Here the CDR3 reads CASSETGGRGEKLFF. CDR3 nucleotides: TGTGCCAGCAGTGAAACCGGGGGGCGCGGTGAAAAACTGTTTTTT.

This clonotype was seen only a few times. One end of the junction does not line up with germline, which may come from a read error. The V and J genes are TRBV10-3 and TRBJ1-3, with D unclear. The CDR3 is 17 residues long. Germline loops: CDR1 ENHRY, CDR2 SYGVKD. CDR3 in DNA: TGTGCCAGCAGTGACCTGCCCATCGGGCCCTCTGGAAACACCATATATTTT. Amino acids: CASSDLPIGPSGNTIYF.

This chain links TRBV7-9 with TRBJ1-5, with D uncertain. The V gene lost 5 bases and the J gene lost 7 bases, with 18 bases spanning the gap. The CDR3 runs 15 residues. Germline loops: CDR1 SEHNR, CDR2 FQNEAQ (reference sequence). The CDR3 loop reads CASSQTRSEGQPQHF. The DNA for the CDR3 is TGTGCCAGCAGCCAGACTCGGTCCGAGGGCCAGCCCCAGCATTTT.

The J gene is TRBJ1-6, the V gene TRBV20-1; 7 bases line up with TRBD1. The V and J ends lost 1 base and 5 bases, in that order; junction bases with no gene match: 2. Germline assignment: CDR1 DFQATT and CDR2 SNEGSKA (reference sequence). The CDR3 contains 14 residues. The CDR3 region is CSARVQGNNSPLHF. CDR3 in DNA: TGCAGTGCTAGAGTACAGGGGAATAATTCACCCCTCCACTTT.

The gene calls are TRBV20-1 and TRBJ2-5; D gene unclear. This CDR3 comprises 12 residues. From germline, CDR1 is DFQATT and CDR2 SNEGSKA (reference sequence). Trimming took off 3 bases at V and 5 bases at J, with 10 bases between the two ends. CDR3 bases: TGCAGTGCTAGCCCCGGCGCCGAGACCCAGTACTTC. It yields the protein CSASPGAETQYF.

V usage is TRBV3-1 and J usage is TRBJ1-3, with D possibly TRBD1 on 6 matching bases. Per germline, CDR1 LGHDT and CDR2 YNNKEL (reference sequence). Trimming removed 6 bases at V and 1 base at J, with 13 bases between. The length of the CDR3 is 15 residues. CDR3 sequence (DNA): TGTGCCAGCAGGAAACAGGGTTCTTCTGGAAACACCATATATTTT. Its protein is CASRKQGSSGNTIYF.